The 4 T cell receptor beta chains listed next were all sequenced from one sample in a study of T cell responses to AZD1222 COVID-19 vaccine. TCRdb keeps only in-frame clones here, not all; method: immunoSEQ multiplex PCR. The table includes 110,000 to 150,000 clones, roughly nine tenths detected once. Sequenced here: peripheral blood, sampled on day 0 of AZD1222 vaccination. Receptors originate from an adult in good health.

The gene calls are TRBV7-2 and TRBJ1-2; 9 positions agree with TRBD1. Germline CDR1 is SGHTA and CDR2 is FQGNSA. With 1 base clipped from V and 5 bases from J, the junction kept 5 bases outside the gene matches. The CDR3 contains 15 residues. CDR3 sequence: CASSLGTGDRYGYTF. The CDR3 DNA sequence: TGTGCCAGCAGCTTAGGGACAGGGGATAGGTATGGCTACACCTTC.

J is TRBJ1-2 and V is TRBV7-9; the D gene is possibly TRBD1 (6 bases). This CDR3 contains 13 residues. The V end lost 1 base, the J end lost 4 bases, and 7 bases lay between the germline ends. Germline CDR1 is SEHNR and CDR2 is FQNEAQ (reference sequence). The CDR3 nucleotides are TGTGCCAGCAGCTTAGAGGGGGGCTATGGCTACACCTTC. This gives the protein CASSLEGGYGYTF.

The rearrangement joins TRBV4-3 to TRBJ1-6; possibly TRBD1 for D (6 bases). With 8 bases removed from V and 7 bases from J, the gap between germline ends came to 15 bases. The germline V gene encodes CDR1 LGHNA and CDR2 YSLEER. The CDR3 runs 14 residues. The CDR3 here is CASSSGHGNSPLHF. The CDR3 DNA reads as TGCGCCAGCTCCTCGGGACATGGGAATTCACCCCTCCACTTT.

The V call is TRBV6-2 or TRBV6-3, the J call TRBJ2-7; D may correspond to TRBD1 or TRBD2 (5 bases each). Trimming removed 0 bases at V and 0 bases at J, with 12 bases between. Germline CDR1 is MNHEY and CDR2 is SVGEGT. The length of the CDR3 is 16 residues. CDR3: CASSYSPGTASYEQYF. The CDR3 DNA is TGTGCCAGCAGTTACTCGCCCGGGACGGCCTCCTACGAGCAGTACTTC.